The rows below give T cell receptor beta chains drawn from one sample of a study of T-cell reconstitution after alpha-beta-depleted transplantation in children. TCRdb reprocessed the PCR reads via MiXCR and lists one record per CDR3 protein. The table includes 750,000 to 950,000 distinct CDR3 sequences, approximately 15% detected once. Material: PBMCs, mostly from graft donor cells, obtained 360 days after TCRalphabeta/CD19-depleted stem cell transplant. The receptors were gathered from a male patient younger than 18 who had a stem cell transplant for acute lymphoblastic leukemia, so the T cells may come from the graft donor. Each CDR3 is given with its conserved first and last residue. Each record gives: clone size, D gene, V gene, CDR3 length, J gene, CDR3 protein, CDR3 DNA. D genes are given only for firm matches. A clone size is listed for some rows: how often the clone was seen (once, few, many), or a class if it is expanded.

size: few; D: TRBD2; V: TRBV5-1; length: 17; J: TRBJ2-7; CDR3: CASSFSRTSGHSYEQYF; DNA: TGCGCCAGCAGCTTTAGCAGGACTAGCGGGCACTCCTACGAGCAGTACTTC
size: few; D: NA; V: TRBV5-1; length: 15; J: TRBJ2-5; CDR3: CASRFGGGFQETQYF; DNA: TGCGCCAGCAGGTTCGGGGGAGGATTCCAAGAGACCCAGTACTTC
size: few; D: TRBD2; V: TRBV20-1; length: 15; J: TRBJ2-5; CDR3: CSAMSSGRPQETQYF; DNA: TGCAGTGCGATGTCTAGCGGGAGGCCCCAAGAGACCCAGTACTTC
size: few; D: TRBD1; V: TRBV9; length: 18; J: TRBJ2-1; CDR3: CASSVGTGLSSSYNEQFF; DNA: TGTGCCAGCAGCGTAGGGACAGGGCTTAGTAGCTCCTACAATGAGCAGTTCTTC
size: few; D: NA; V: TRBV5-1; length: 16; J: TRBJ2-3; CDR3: CASSDSRARRTDTQYF; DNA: TGCGCCAGCAGCGACTCCCGGGCGAGGAGGACAGATACGCAGTATTTT
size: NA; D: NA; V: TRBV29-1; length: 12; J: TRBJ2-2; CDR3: CSVEEGGGELFF; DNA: TGCAGCGTTGAAGAGGGGGGAGGGGAGCTGTTTTTT
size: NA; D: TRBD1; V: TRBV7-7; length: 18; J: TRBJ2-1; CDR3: CASSPSPIRGSPYNEQFF; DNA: TGTGCCAGCAGCCCTTCGCCAATCAGGGGGTCCCCTTACAATGAGCAGTTCTTC
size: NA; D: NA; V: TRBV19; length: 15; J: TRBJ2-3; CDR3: CASSMRARATDTQYF; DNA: TGTGCCAGTAGTATGCGGGCCAGGGCCACAGATACGCAGTATTTT
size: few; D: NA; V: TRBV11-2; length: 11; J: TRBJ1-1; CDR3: CASSLAGRWVF; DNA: TGTGCCAGCAGCTTAGCGGGGAGGTGGGTCTTT
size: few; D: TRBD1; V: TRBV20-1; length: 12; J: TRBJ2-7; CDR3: CSVGRGHNEQYF; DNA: TGCAGTGTGGGCAGGGGGCATAACGAGCAGTACTTC
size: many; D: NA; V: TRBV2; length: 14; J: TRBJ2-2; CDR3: CASSERVYTGELFF; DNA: TGTGCCAGCAGTGAAAGAGTTTACACCGGGGAGCTGTTTTTT
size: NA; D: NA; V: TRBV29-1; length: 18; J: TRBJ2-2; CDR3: CSATGGYTGGRDTGELFF; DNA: TGCAGCGCTACAGGGGGATACACTGGCGGGAGGGACACCGGGGAGCTGTTTTTT
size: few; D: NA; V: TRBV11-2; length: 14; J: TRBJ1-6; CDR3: CASSLVRDGSPLHF; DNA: TGTGCCAGCAGCTTAGTCCGGGACGGCTCACCCCTCCACTTT
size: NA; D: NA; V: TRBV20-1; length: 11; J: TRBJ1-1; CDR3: CSEGGNTEAFF; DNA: TGCAGTGAGGGTGGGAACACTGAAGCTTTCTTT
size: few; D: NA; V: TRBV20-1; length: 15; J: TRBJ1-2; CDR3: CSASLTFGGTNGYTF; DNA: TGCAGTGCTAGCTTAACCTTTGGGGGGACGAATGGCTACACCTTC
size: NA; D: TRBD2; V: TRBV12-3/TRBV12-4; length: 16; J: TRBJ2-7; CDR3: CASSLGAGGVSYEQYF; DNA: TGTGCCAGCAGTTTAGGGGCTGGGGGGGTCTCCTACGAGCAGTACTTC
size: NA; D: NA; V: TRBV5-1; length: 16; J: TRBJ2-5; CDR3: CASSLASIQYQETQYF; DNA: TGCGCCAGCAGCTTGGCCTCGATACAGTACCAAGAGACCCAGTACTTC
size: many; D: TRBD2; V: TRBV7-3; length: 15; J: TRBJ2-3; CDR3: CASSSIAGGWDTQYF; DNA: TGTGCCAGCAGCTCGATAGCGGGAGGTTGGGATACGCAGTATTTT
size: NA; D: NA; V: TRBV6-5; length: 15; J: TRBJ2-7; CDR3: CASSYSASLGYEQYF; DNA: TGTGCCAGCAGTTACTCAGCCTCCCTCGGCTACGAGCAGTACTTC
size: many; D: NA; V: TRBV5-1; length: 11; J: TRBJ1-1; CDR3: CASSLMGEAFF; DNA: TGCGCCAGCAGTTTGATGGGTGAAGCTTTCTTT
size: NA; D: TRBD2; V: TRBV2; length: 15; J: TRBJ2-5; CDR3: CASGLAGAAQETQYF; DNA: TGTGCCAGCGGGCTAGCGGGAGCGGCCCAAGAGACCCAGTACTTC
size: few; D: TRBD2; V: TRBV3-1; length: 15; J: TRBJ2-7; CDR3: CASSQDGTSDYEQYF; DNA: TGTGCCAGCAGCCAAGATGGGACTAGCGACTACGAGCAGTACTTC
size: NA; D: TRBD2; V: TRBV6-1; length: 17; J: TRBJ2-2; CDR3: CASRRLAGDSGTGELFF; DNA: TGTGCCAGCAGAAGACTAGCGGGAGATTCAGGCACCGGGGAGCTGTTTTTT
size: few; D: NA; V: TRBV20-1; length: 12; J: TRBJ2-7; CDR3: CSARILNYEQYF; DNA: TGCAGTGCTAGAATCTTAAACTACGAGCAGTACTTC
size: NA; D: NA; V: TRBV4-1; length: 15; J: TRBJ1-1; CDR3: CASSPTLVVNTEAFF; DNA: TGCGCCAGCAGCCCGACTTTGGTAGTGAACACTGAAGCTTTCTTT
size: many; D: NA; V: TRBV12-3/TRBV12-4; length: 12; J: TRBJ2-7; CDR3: CASSLIVYEQYF; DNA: TGTGCCAGCAGTTTAATCGTCTACGAGCAGTACTTC
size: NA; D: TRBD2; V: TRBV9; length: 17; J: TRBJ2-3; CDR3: CASSAGTSVQTVDTQYF; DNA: TGTGCCAGCAGCGCCGGGACTAGCGTCCAAACGGTGGATACGCAGTATTTT
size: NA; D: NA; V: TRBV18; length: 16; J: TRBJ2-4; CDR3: CASSPPKQGAKNIQYF; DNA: TGTGCCAGCTCACCACCCAAGCAGGGAGCCAAAAACATTCAGTACTTC
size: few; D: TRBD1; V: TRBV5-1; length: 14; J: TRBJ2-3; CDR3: CASSLTGVLDTQYF; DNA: TGCGCCAGCAGCCTTACAGGGGTCTTAGATACGCAGTATTTT
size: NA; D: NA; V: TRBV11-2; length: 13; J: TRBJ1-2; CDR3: CASSLPGGPGYTF; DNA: TGTGCCAGCAGCTTACCGGGGGGACCTGGCTACACCTTC
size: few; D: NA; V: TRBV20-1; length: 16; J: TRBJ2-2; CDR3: CSARDIEHPGAGELFF; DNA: TGCAGTGCTAGAGATATAGAGCATCCGGGGGCCGGGGAGCTGTTTTTT
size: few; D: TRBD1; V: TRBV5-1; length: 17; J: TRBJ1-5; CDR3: CASSLGPGGAGGWPQHF; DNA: TGCGCCAGCAGCTTGGGGCCAGGGGGCGCGGGGGGCTGGCCCCAGCATTTT
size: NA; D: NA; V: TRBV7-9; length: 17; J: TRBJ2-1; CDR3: CASSFGIANPSYNEQFF; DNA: TGTGCCAGCAGCTTCGGGATTGCGAACCCTTCCTACAATGAGCAGTTCTTC
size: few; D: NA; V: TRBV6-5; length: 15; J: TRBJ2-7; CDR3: CASSYSSGYSYEQYF; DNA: TGTGCCAGCAGTTACTCGAGCGGGTATTCCTACGAGCAGTACTTC
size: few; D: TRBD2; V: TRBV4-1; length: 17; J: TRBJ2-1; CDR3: CASSRFPGLAPYNEQFF; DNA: TGCGCCAGCAGCCGATTCCCGGGACTAGCACCTTACAATGAGCAGTTCTTC
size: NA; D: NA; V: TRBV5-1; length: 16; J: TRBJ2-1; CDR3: CASSFVQRRAYNEQFF; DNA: TGCGCCAGCAGCTTCGTACAGCGGAGGGCCTACAATGAGCAGTTCTTC
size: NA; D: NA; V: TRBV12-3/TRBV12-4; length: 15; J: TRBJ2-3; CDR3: CASFLVASFTDTQYF; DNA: TGTGCCAGCTTTTTGGTAGCCTCCTTCACAGATACGCAGTATTTT
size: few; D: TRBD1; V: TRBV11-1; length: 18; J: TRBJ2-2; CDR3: CASSFFLTRGHFTGELFF; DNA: TGTGCCAGCAGCTTCTTCCTTACAAGGGGGCACTTCACCGGGGAGCTGTTTTTT
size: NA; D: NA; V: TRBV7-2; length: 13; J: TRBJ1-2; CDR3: CASSWRDTSGYTF; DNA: TGTGCCAGCAGCTGGAGGGATACTTCTGGCTACACCTTC
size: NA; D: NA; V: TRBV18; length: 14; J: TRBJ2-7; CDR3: CASSPPLNSYEQYF; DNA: TGTGCCAGCTCACCACCACTCAATTCCTACGAGCAGTACTTC
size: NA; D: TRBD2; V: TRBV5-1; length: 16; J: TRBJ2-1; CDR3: CASSLLVAGGKGEQFF; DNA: TGCGCCAGCAGCTTGTTGGTAGCGGGAGGAAAGGGTGAGCAGTTCTTC
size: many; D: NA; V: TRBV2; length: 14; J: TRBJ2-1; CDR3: CASSAGSSYNEQFF; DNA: TGTGCCAGCAGTGCGGGAAGCTCCTACAATGAGCAGTTCTTC
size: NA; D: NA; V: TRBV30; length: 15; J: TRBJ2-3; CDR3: CAWSVMRYLTDTQYF; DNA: TGTGCCTGGAGTGTAATGCGTTACCTCACAGATACGCAGTATTTT
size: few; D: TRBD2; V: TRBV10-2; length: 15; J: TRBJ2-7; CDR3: CASSESSLAGAEQYF; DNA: TGCGCCAGCAGTGAGTCTTCGCTAGCGGGAGCCGAGCAGTACTTC
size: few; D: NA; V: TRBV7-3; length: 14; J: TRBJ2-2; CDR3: CASSPIVPTGELFF; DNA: TGTGCCAGCAGCCCCATCGTTCCCACCGGGGAGCTGTTTTTT
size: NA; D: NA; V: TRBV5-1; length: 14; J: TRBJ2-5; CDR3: CASSPVGRGETQYF; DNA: TGCGCCAGCAGCCCGGTCGGTAGAGGAGAGACCCAGTACTTC
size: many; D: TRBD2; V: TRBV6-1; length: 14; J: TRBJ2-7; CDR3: CASSQSGASYEQYF; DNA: TGTGCCAGCAGTCAGAGCGGGGCCTCCTACGAGCAGTACTTC
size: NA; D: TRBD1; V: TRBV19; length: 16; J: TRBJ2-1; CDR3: CASSPTGVRTYNEQFF; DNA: TGTGCCAGTAGTCCCACAGGGGTCCGAACTTACAATGAGCAGTTCTTC